The TCR beta chain under discussion was sequenced for a study of shared clonotypes between healthy human individuals. Study results and limitations: Inspection by rarefaction showed sorted-subset sequencing to be incomplete despite large depth. Compared with memory subsets, naive subsets generally had larger estimated richness. Sharing across four donors was highest in naive CD4 (around 5%) and lowest in memory CD8 (roughly 0.4%).

Germline V gene sequence: CDR1 SGHDT, CDR2 YYEEEE. The germline V and J ends were trimmed by 1 base and 2 bases, with 6 bases remaining between them. The CDR3 is made up of 13 amino acids. Nashville, Tennessee was home to all donors, each a Caucasian adult. TCRdb's table, derived via immunoSEQ multiplex PCR, lists solely in-frame clones and lacks some. The sample lists around 300,000 clones, around nine tenths occurring once. This clone appeared once. Antigen: not known. J is TRBJ2-5 and V is TRBV5-6; D not resolved. This sequence was found in a man aged 18 to 30 in good health. Sequenced input: memory CD8+ T cells sorted from blood. The subset here: CD45RO+ cells pooled with CCR7-negative TemRA cells. The CDR3 sequence: CASSLILQETQYF. The CDR3, as DNA: TGTGCCAGCAGCTTGATTCTACAAGAGACCCAGTACTTC.